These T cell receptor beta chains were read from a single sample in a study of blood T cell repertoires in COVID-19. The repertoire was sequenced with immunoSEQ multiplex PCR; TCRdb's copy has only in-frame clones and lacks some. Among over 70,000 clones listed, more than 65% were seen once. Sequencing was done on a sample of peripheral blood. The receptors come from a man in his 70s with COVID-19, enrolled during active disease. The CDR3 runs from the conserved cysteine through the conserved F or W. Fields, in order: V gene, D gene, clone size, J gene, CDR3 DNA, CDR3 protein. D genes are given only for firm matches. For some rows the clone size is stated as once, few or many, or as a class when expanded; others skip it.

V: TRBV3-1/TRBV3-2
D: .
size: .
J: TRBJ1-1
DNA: TGTGCCAGCAGCCAAGGACACGGTGAAGCTTTCTTT
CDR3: CASSQGHGEAFF

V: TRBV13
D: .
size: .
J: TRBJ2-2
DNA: TGTGCCAGCAGCTTAGGCTCCACCGGGGAGCTGTTTTTT
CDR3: CASSLGSTGELFF

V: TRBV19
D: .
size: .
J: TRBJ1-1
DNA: TGTGCCAGTCGCAAGCAGAACACTGAAGCTTTCTTT
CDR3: CASRKQNTEAFF

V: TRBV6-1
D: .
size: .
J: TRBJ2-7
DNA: TGTGCCAGCAGTGAAGCGCACGGACAGACCTACGAGCAGTACTTC
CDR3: CASSEAHGQTYEQYF

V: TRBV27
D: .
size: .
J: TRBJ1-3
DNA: TGTGCCAGCAGTTTGGAAGGGGTTCCTGGAAACACCATATATTTT
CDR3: CASSLEGVPGNTIYF

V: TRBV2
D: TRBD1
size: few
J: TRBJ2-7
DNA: TGTGCCAACCAGGGACAGAGTTCATACGAGCAGTACTTC
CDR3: CANQGQSSYEQYF

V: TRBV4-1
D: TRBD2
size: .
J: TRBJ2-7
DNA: TGCGCCAGCAGCCAAGATCACGTAGCGGGAGGGGTACTCTACGAGCAGTACTTC
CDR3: CASSQDHVAGGVLYEQYF

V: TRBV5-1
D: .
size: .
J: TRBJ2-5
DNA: TGCGCCAGCAGCCCTTTAACAAGCGGAGCTTCCCAAGAGACCCAGTACTTC
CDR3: CASSPLTSGASQETQYF

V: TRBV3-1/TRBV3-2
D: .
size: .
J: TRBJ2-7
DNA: TGTGCCAGCAGCCAAGAACATCCCCTGGGACAAGGCCAGACATACGAGCAGTACTTC
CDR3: CASSQEHPLGQGQTYEQYF

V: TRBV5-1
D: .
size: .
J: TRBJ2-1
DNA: TGCGCCAGCAGCTACAGGCAGAGCTCCTACAATGAGCAGTTCTTC
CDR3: CASSYRQSSYNEQFF

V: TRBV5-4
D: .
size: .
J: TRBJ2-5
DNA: TGTGCCAGCAGCTTGCAGGGCCAGACCAGGGAGACCCAGTACTTC
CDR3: CASSLQGQTRETQYF

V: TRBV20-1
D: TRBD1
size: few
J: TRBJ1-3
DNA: TGCAGTGCTAGTCAGGGGGCAAGGAACACCATATATTTT
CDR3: CSASQGARNTIYF

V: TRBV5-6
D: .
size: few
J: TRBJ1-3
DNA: TGTGCCAGCACCCTTCTGGGGCCCTCTGGAAACACCATATATTTT
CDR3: CASTLLGPSGNTIYF

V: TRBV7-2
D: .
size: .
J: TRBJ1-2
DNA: TGTGCCAGCAGCTCTGGAGGCGGCTACACCTTC
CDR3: CASSSGGGYTF

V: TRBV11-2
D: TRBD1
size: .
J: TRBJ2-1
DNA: TGTGCCAGCAGCCCACAGGGGGGATCCTACAATGAGCAGTTCTTC
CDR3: CASSPQGGSYNEQFF

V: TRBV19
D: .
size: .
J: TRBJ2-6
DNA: TGTGCCAGTAGCGACTACTCTGGGGCCAACGTCCTGACTTTC
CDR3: CASSDYSGANVLTF

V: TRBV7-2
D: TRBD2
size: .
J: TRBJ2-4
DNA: TGTGCCAGCAGCTTATCCGGGGGAGGGTCCAAAAACATTCAGTACTTC
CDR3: CASSLSGGGSKNIQYF

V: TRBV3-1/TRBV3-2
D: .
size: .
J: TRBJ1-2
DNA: TGTGCCAGCAGCCAAGGGCATAACTATGGCTACACCTTC
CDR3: CASSQGHNYGYTF

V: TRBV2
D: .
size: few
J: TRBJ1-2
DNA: TGTGCCAGCAGTGCGCAGGGGCGCTCTATGGGTGGCTACACCTTC
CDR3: CASSAQGRSMGGYTF

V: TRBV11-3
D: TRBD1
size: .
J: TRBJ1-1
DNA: TGTGCCAGCAGCACCAGACAGGGGTCCTATAGGGAAGCTTTCTTT
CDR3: CASSTRQGSYREAFF

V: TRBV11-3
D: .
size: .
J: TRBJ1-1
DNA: TGTGCCAGCAGCTTAACCGGCGGCACTGAAGCTTTCTTT
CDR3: CASSLTGGTEAFF

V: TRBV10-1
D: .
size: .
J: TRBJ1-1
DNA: TGCGCCAGCAGTGAGTCGGGAACGGCGGGGGGCGAAGCTTTCTTT
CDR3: CASSESGTAGGEAFF

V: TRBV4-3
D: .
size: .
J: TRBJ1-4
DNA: TGCGCCAGCAGCCAATGGGTGCAGGGGATTAATGAAAAACTGTTTTTT
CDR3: CASSQWVQGINEKLFF

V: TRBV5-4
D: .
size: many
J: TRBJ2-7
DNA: TGTGCCAGCAGCTTGGGCACAGGGACCGCCTACGAGCAGTACTTC
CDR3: CASSLGTGTAYEQYF

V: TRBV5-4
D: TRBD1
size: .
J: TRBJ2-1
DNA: TGTGCCAGCAGCTTAGGTGGCTTGGACAGGGGTAATGAGCAGTTCTTC
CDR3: CASSLGGLDRGNEQFF

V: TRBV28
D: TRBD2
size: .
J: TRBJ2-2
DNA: TGTGCCAGCAGTTCCCCAGCTAGCGGGGGGGAAAACACCGGGGAGCTGTTTTTT
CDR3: CASSSPASGGENTGELFF

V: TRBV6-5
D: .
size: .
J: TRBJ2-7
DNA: TGTGCCAGCAGTTACTTTAAAGGGGGGGCAATCTACGAGCAGTACTTC
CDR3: CASSYFKGGAIYEQYF

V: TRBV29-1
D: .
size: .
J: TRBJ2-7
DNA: TGCAGCGTCTCCACCGGCGAGCAGTACTTC
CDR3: CSVSTGEQYF

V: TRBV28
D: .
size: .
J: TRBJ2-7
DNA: TGTGCCAGCAGGGCTCCTTACGGACAGTCCTACGAGCAGTACTTC
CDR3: CASRAPYGQSYEQYF

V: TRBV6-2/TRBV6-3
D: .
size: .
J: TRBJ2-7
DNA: TGTGCCAGCAGTCTTTTATACGAGCAGTACTTC
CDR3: CASSLLYEQYF

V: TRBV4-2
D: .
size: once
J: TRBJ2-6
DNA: TGTGCCAGCAGCCAAGATTCAGCAGGGGTCATCTCTGGGGCCAACGTCCTGACTTTC
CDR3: CASSQDSAGVISGANVLTF

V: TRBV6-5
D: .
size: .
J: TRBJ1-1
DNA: TGTGCCAGCAGCCCCTCGGGGACTGAAGCTTTCTTT
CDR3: CASSPSGTEAFF

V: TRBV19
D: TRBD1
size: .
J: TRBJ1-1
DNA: TGTGCCAGTAGGAGAAGCGGGACAGGGGATCTTGAAGCTTTCTTT
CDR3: CASRRSGTGDLEAFF

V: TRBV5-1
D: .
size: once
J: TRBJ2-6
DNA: TGCGCCAGTAACAGCCCTGGGGCCAACGTCCTGACTTTC
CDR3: CASNSPGANVLTF

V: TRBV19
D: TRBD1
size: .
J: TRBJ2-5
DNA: TGTGCCAGTAGTTCCGGACAGGTTATTGGAGAGACCCAGTACTTC
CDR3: CASSSGQVIGETQYF

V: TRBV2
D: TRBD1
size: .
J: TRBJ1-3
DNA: TGTGCCAGCAGTCTACAGGGGGGGTCTGGAAACACCATATATTTT
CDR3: CASSLQGGSGNTIYF

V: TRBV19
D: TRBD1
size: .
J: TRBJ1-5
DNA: TGTGCCAGTAGTTCTACAGGGGGCAATCAGCCCCAGCATTTT
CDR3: CASSSTGGNQPQHF

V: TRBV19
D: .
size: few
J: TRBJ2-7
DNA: TGTGCCAGTAGTACGTACGGGACCTACGAGCAGTACTTC
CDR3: CASSTYGTYEQYF

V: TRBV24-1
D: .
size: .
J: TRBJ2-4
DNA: TGTGCCACCAGTGAGGGCGACGCCAAAAACATTCAGTACTTC
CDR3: CATSEGDAKNIQYF

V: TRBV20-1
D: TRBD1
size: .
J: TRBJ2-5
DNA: TGCAGTGCTAGTTCCCAGGACAGGGAAGAGACCCAGTACTTC
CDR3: CSASSQDREETQYF